Sequencing of this T cell receptor beta chain was carried out in a study of cytomegalovirus exposure and HLA in healthy donors. Sequencing used immunoSEQ multiplex PCR; TCRdb keeps in-frame clones, though not all of them. The data contain some 120,000 clones, 90% to 96% of them singletons. This CDR3 is 13 amino acids long. Germline V gene sequence: CDR1 MNHEY, CDR2 SMNVEV (reference sequence). V was cut by 3 bases and J by 6 bases, with 11 bases left in between. The origin of this receptor is a man between 18 and 29 years old in good health and CMV-seronegative. The V gene is TRBV27, the J gene TRBJ1-1; weak D call: TRBD1 (5 bases). Sequencing was performed on PBMCs. CDR3 residues: CASSFGGAAEAFF. The CDR3 DNA follows: TGTGCCAGCAGTTTCGGAGGGGCAGCTGAAGCTTTCTTT.